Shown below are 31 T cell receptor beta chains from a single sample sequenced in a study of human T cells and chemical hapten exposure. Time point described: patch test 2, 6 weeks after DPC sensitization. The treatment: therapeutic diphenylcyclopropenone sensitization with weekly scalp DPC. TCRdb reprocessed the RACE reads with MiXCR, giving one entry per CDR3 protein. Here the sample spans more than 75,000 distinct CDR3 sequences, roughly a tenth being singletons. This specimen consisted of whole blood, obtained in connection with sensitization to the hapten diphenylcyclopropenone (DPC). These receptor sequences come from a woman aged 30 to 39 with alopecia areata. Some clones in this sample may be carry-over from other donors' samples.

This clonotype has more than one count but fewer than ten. CDR3 nucleotide sequence: TGTGCCAGCAGTCGAAGACAGGGTTCCTCCTATAATTCACCCCTCCACTTT. Translated: CASSRRQGSSYNSPLHF. V gene TRBV6-2 or TRBV6-3 combines with J gene TRBJ1-6; 7 bases fit TRBD1. The CDR3 runs to 17 residues. CDR1 MNHEY and CDR2 SVGEGT come from the germline V gene. The ends lost 5 bases at V and 0 bases at J; junction bases unmatched: 7.

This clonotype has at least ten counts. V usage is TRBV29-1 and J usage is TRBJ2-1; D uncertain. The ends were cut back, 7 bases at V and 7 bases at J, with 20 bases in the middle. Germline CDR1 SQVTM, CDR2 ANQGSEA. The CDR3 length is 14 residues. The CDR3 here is CSALKVLGGNEQFF. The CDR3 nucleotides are TGCAGCGCCTTGAAAGTCCTGGGTGGGAATGAGCAGTTCTTC.

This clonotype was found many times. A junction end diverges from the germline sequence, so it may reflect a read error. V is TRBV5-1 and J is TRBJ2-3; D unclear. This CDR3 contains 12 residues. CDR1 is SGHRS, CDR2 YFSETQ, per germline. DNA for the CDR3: TGTGCCAGCAGCTTGTCCACAGATACGCAGTATTTT. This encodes CASSLSTDTQYF. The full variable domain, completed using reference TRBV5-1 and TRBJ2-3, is KAGVTQTPRYLIKTRGQQVTLSCSPISGHRSVSWYQQTPGQGLQFLFEYFSETQRNKGNFPGRFSGRQFSNSRSEMNVSTLELGDSALYLCASSLSTDTQYFGPGTRLTVL.

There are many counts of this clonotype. CDR3 DNA: TGTGCCAGCAGCTCCCCAGACGGTCTAACGGGAGGGCGGGGTGAGCAGTTCTTC. Residues: CASSSPDGLTGGRGEQFF. V gene TRBV7-6 combines with J gene TRBJ2-1; 8 nucleotides line up with TRBD2. Germline V CDR1 and CDR2: SGHVS, FNYEAQ. CDR3 size: 18 residues. Germline trimming cut 4 bases from V and 9 bases from J; bases unmatched to any gene: 20.

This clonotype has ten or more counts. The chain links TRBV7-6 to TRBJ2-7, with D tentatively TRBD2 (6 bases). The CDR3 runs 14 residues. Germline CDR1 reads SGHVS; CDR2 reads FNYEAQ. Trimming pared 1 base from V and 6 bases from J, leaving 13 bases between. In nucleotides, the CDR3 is TGTGCCAGCAGCTTAGAAGGAGGGACGGGCGAGCAGTACTTC. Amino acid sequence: CASSLEGGTGEQYF.

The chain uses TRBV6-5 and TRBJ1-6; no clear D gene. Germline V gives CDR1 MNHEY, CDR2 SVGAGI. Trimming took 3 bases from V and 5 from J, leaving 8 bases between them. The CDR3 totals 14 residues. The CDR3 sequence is CASSYSADNSPLHF. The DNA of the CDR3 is TGTGCCAGCAGTTATTCGGCAGATAATTCACCCCTCCACTTT.

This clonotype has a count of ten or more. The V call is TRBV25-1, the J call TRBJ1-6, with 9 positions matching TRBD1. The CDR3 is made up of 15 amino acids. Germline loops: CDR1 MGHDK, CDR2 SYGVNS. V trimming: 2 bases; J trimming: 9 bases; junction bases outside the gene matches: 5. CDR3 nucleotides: TGTGCCAGCAGTGAAGACAGGGGGTGGGCTTCACCCCTCCACTTT. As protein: CASSEDRGWASPLHF.

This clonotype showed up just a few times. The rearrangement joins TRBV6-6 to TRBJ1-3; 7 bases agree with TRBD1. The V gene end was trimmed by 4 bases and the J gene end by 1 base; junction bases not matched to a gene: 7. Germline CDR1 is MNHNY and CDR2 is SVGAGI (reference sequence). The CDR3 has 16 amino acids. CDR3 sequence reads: CASSSAQGGSGNTIYF. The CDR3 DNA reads TGTGCCAGCAGTTCGGCGCAGGGGGGATCTGGAAACACCATATATTTT.

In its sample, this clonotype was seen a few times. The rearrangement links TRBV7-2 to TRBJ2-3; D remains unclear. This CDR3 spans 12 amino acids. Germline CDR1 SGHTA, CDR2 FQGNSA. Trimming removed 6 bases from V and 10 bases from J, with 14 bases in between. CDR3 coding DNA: TGTGCCAGCAGTCCGCTAGGGATGGCGCAGTATTTT. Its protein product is CASSPLGMAQYF.

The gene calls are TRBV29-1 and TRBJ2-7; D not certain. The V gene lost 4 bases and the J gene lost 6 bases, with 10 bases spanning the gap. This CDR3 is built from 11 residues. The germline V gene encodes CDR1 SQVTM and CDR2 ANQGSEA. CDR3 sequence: CSVAWGPEQYF. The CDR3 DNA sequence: TGCAGCGTTGCCTGGGGTCCCGAGCAGTACTTC.

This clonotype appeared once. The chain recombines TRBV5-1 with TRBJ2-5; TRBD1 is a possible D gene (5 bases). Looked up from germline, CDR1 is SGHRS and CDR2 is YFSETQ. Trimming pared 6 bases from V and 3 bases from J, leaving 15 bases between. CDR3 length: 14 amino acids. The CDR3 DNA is TGCGCCAGCACCCATCCAGGGATGGAAGAGACCCAGTACTTC. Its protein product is CASTHPGMEETQYF.

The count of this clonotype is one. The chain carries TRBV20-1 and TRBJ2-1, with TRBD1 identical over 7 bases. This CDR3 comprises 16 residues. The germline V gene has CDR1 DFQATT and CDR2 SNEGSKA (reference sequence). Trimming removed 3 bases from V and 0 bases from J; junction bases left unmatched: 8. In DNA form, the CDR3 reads TGCAGTGCTAGCTGGGGACAGTTGAGCTCCTACAATGAGCAGTTCTTC. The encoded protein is CSASWGQLSSYNEQFF.

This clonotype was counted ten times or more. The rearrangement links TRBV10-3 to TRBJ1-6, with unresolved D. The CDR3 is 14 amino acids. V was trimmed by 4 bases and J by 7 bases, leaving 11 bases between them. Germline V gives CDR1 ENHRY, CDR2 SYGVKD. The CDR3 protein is CAISGVNRNSPLHF. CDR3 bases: TGTGCCATCAGTGGAGTCAACAGAAATTCACCCCTCCACTTT.

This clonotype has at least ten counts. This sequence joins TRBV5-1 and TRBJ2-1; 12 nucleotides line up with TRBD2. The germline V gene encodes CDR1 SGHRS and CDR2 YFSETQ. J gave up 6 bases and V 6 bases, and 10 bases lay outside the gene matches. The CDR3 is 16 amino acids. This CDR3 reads CASTPLTSGSGNEQFF. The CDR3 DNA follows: TGCGCCAGCACACCCTTGACTAGCGGGAGTGGCAATGAGCAGTTCTTC.

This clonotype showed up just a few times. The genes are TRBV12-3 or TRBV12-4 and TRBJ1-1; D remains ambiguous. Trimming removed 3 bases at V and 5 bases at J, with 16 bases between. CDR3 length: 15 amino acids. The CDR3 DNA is TGTGCCAGCAGTTTCTTTATTTCTAGGCTGACTGAAGCTTTCTTT. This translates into CASSFFISRLTEAFF.

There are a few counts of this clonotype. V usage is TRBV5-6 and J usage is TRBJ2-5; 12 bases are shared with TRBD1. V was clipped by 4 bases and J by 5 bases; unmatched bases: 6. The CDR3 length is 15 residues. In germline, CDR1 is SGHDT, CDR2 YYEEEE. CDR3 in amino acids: CASSTGQGAVETQYF. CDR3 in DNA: TGTGCCAGCAGCACGGGACAGGGGGCGGTTGAGACCCAGTACTTC.

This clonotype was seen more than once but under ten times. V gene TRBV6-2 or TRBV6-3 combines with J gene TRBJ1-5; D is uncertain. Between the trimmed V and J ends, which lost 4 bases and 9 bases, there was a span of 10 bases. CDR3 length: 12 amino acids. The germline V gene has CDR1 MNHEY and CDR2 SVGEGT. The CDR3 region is CASSLALLPQHF. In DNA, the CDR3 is TGTGCCAGCAGTTTGGCCTTACTGCCCCAGCATTTT.

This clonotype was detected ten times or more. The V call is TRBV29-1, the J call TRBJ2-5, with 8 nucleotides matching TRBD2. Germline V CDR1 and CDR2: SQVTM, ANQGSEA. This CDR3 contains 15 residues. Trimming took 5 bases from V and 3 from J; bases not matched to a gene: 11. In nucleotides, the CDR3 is TGCAGCGTTTACCGCCCGGGAGGGCCGGAAGAGACCCAGTACTTC. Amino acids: CSVYRPGGPEETQYF.

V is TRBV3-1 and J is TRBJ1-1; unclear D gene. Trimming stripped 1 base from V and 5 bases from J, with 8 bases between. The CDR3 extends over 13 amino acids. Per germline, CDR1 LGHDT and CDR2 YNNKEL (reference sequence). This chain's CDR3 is CASSQALYTEAFF. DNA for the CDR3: TGTGCCAGCAGCCAAGCTCTGTATACTGAAGCTTTCTTT.

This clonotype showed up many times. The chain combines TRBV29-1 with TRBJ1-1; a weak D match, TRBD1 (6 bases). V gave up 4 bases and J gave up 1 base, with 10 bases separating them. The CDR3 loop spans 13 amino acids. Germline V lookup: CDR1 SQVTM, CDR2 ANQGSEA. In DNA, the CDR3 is TGCAGCGTTGGAGTAGGGGGGAACACTGAAGCTTTCTTT. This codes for CSVGVGGNTEAFF.

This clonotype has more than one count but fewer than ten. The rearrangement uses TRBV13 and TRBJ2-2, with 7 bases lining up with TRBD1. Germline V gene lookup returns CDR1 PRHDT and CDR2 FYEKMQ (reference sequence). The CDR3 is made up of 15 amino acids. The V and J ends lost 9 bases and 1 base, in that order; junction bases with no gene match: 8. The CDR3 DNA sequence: TGTGCCAGTAAAGAGGGACAGTGGAACACCGGGGAGCTGTTTTTT. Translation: CASKEGQWNTGELFF.

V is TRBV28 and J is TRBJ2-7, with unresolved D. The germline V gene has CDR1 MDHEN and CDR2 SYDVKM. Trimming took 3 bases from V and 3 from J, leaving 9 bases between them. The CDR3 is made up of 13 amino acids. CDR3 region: CASSLPQIYEQYF. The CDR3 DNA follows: TGTGCCAGCAGTTTGCCGCAGATCTACGAGCAGTACTTC.

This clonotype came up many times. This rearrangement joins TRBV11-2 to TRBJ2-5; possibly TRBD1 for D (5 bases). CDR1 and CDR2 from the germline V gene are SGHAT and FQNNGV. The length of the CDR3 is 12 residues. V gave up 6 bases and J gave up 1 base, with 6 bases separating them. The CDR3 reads CASSRGQETQYF. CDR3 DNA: TGTGCCAGCAGTAGGGGCCAAGAGACCCAGTACTTC.

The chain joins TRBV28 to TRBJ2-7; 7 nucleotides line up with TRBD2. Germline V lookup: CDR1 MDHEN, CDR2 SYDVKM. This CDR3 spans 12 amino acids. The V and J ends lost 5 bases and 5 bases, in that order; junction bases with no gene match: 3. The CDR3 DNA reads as TGTGCCAGCAGTCGAGCGGGACACGAGCAGTACTTC. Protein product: CASSRAGHEQYF.

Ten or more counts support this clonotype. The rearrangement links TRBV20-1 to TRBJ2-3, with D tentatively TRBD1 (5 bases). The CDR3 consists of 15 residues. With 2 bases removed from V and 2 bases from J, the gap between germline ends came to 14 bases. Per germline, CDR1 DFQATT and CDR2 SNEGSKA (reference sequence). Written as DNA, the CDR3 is TGCAGTGCTAGAAAGGGGTTGTTGGACACAGATACGCAGTATTTT. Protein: CSARKGLLDTDTQYF.

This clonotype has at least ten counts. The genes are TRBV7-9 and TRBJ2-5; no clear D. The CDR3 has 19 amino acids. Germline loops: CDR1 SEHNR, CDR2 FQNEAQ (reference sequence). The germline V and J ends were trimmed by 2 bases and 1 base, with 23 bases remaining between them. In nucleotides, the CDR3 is TGTGCCAGCAGCTTATGCGCAACCCAGGCGCCGTGGATCCAAGAGACCCAGTACTTC. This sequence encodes CASSLCATQAPWIQETQYF.

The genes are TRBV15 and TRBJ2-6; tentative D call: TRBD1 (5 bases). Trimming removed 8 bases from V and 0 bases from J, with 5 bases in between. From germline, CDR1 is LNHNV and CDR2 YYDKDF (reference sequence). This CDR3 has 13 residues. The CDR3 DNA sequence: TGTGCCACCGGACACTCTGGGGCCAACGTCCTGACTTTC. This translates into CATGHSGANVLTF.

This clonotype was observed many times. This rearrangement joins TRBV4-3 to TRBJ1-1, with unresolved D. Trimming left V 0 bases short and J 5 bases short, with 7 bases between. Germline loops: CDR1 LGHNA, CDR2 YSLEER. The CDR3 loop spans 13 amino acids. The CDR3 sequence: CASSQDRTTEAFF. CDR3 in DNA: TGCGCCAGCAGCCAAGATAGGACGACTGAAGCTTTCTTT.

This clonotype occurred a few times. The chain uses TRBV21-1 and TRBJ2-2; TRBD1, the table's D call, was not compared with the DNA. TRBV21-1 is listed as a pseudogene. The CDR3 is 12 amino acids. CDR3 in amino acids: CASMTGTGELFF. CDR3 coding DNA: TGTGCCAGCATGACAGGGACCGGGGAGCTGTTTTTT.

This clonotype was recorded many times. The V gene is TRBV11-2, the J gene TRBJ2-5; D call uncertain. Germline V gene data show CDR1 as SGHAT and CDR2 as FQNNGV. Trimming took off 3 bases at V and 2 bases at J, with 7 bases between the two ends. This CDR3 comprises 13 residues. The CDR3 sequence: CASSFTDQETQYF. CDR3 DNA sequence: TGTGCCAGCAGCTTTACCGATCAAGAGACCCAGTACTTC.

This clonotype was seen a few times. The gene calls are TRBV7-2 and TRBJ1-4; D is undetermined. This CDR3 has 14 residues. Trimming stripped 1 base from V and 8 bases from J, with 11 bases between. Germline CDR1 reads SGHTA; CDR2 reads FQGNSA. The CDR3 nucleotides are TGTGCCAGCAGCTTAGGAGGGTACGGGGAAAAACTGTTTTTT. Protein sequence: CASSLGGYGEKLFF. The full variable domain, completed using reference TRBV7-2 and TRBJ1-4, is GAGVSQSPSNKVTEKGKDVELRCDPISGHTALYWYRQSLGQGLEFLIYFQGNSAPDKSGLPSDRFSAERTGGSVSTLTIQRTQQEDSAVYLCASSLGGYGEKLFFGSGTQLSVL.